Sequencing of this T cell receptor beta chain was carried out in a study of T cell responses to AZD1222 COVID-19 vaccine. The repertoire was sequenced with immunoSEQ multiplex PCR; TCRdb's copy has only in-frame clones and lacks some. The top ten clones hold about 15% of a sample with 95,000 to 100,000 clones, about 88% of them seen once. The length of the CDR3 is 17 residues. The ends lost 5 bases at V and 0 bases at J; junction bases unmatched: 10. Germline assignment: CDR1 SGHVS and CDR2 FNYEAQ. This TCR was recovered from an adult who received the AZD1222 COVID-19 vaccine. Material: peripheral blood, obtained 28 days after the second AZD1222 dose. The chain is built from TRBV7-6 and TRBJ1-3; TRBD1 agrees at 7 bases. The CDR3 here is CASSHPTGTGSGNTIYF. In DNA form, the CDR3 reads TGTGCCAGCAGCCACCCGACAGGGACGGGCTCTGGAAACACCATATATTTT.